These 15 T cell receptor beta chains share one sample of origin, sequenced in a study of cytomegalovirus exposure and HLA in healthy donors. Here immunoSEQ multiplex PCR was the method, and the copy in TCRdb shows in-frame clones only, minus some. Of roughly 60,000 clones listed, under 95% are singletons. Sequencing was performed on PBMCs. The receptor source for this set is a woman in her late teens or twenties in good health and CMV-seronegative.

This chain joins TRBV27 and TRBJ1-1; the D is unclear. CDR1 is MNHEY, CDR2 SMNVEV, per germline (reference sequence). The CDR3 is 15 amino acids. V was clipped by 5 bases and J by 3 bases, with 16 bases between them. The CDR3 DNA is TGTGCCAGCAGTCTGGGCTCTAGGAGGGACACTGAAGCTTTCTTT. It codes for CASSLGSRRDTEAFF.

The J gene is TRBJ2-6, the V gene TRBV11-2; tentatively, D is TRBD2 (5 bases). The germline CDR1 and CDR2 sequences are SGHAT and FQNNGV. With 4 bases removed from V and 0 bases from J, the gap between germline ends came to 10 bases. CDR3 length: 16 residues. CDR3 DNA sequence: TGTGCCAGCAGCTCCGGACTGACCTCTGGGGCCAACGTCCTGACTTTC. Translated: CASSSGLTSGANVLTF.

The V and J genes are TRBV30 and TRBJ2-7; a weak D match, TRBD1 (5 bases). Germline CDR1 reads GTSNPN; CDR2 reads SVGIG (reference sequence). With 1 base removed from V and 2 bases from J, the gap between germline ends came to 12 bases. The CDR3 sequence is 14 residues long. The CDR3 DNA reads as TGTGCCTGGAGTGAATCAGGGCTCGCCTACGAGCAGTACTTC. The encoded protein is CAWSESGLAYEQYF.

This chain connects TRBV5-6 to TRBJ1-2, with 9 bases fitting TRBD1. With V trimmed by 2 bases and J by 5 bases, 13 bases remained unmatched. There are 17 residues in the CDR3. The germline CDR1 and CDR2 sequences are SGHDT and YYEEEE. The DNA for the CDR3 is TGTGCCAGCAGCTTAGGGGGTCGGACAGGGGCACTTTATGGCTACACCTTC. Translating gives CASSLGGRTGALYGYTF.

The V gene is TRBV27, the J gene TRBJ2-7; D not resolved. Germline CDR1 reads MNHEY; CDR2 reads SMNVEV (reference sequence). Trimming shortened V by 2 bases and J by 3 bases, and 8 bases separated the two germline ends. The CDR3 extends over 13 amino acids. CDR3 protein: CASSLGPLYEQYF. The CDR3, as DNA: TGTGCCAGCAGTTTAGGGCCCCTCTACGAGCAGTACTTC.

The chain employs TRBV28 and TRBJ1-2; a possible D gene is TRBD1 (6 bases). Trimming pared 5 bases from V and 12 bases from J, leaving 25 bases between. Germline-derived CDR1 and CDR2 are MDHEN and SYDVKM. This CDR3 has 15 residues. The CDR3: CASSPPLDSSPRDTF. CDR3 nucleotides: TGTGCCAGCAGTCCACCCCTGGACAGTTCCCCCCGGGACACCTTC.

This clone was recorded only once. The gene calls are TRBV5-1 and TRBJ2-1; 8 bases agree with TRBD1. The junction had 4 bases not matched to a gene; V was cut back by 6 bases and J by 2 bases. Per germline, CDR1 SGHRS and CDR2 YFSETQ. This CDR3 comprises 14 residues. The DNA of the CDR3 is TGCGCCAGCACCGGACAGGGACCCTACAATGAGCAGTTCTTC. Translating gives CASTGQGPYNEQFF.

This chain joins TRBV28 and TRBJ2-7; 9 bases agree with TRBD2. This CDR3 has 12 residues. V shed 2 bases, J shed 7 bases, and the junction held 0 bases outside the gene matches. CDR1 and CDR2 (germline): MDHEN, SYDVKM. CDR3: CASSLLAGEQYF. CDR3 bases: TGTGCCAGCAGTTTACTAGCGGGAGAGCAGTACTTC.

This rearrangement joins TRBV11-3 to TRBJ1-1, with 7 bases lining up with TRBD1. The CDR3 spans 12 residues. Germline CDR1 reads SGHNT; CDR2 reads YENEEA. Losses at the gene ends were 5 bases for V and 6 bases for J; bases not matched to a gene: 3. CDR3 amino acids: CASSRGGAEAFF. The CDR3 DNA sequence: TGTGCCAGCAGCCGAGGGGGCGCTGAAGCTTTCTTT.

The chain is built from TRBV19 and TRBJ2-7; 7 bases fit TRBD1. CDR1 is LNHDA, CDR2 SQIVND, per germline (reference sequence). The CDR3 is 13 residues long. With 6 bases clipped from V and 4 bases from J, the junction kept 6 bases outside the gene matches. The CDR3 DNA is TGTGCCAGTAGCACAGGGGTTCCGTACGAGCAGTACTTC. This translates into CASSTGVPYEQYF.

The chain couples TRBV27 to TRBJ2-5; possibly TRBD1 for D (5 bases). Germline V gives CDR1 MNHEY, CDR2 SMNVEV (reference sequence). The CDR3 runs 14 residues. Trimming took off 7 bases at V and 0 bases at J, with 12 bases between the two ends. The CDR3 region is CASKSKGYQETQYF. In nucleotides, the CDR3 is TGTGCCAGCAAAAGTAAGGGGTACCAAGAGACCCAGTACTTC.

The chain carries TRBV6-1 and TRBJ2-5, with TRBD1 matching 8 bases. V shed 8 bases, J shed 4 bases, and the junction held 9 bases outside the gene matches. Germline V gives CDR1 MNHNS, CDR2 SASEGT. CDR3 size: 14 residues. Here the CDR3 reads CASAGTGFAETQYF. In DNA form, the CDR3 reads TGTGCCAGCGCAGGGACAGGTTTTGCAGAGACCCAGTACTTC.

The J gene is TRBJ2-7, the V gene TRBV28; D perhaps matches TRBD1 (6 bases). With 5 bases removed from V and 5 bases from J, the gap between germline ends came to 13 bases. The CDR3 sequence is 13 residues long. Germline V lookup: CDR1 MDHEN, CDR2 SYDVKM. The CDR3, as DNA: TGTGCCAGCAGTGAAGGGGGTTTACACGAGCAGTACTTC. It specifies CASSEGGLHEQYF.

The rearrangement uses TRBV11-3 and TRBJ2-1; D possibly corresponds to TRBD1 (6 bases). The ends were cut back, 0 bases at V and 8 bases at J, with 14 bases in the middle. There are 15 residues in the CDR3. Germline assignment: CDR1 SGHNT and CDR2 YENEEA. CDR3 sequence reads: CASSLDGGGYDEQFF. The CDR3 DNA follows: TGTGCCAGCAGCTTAGATGGGGGCGGGTACGATGAGCAGTTCTTC.

This clone has a single count. This rearrangement joins TRBV11-2 to TRBJ2-7, with TRBD1 matching 7 bases. Germline assignment: CDR1 SGHAT and CDR2 FQNNGV. The CDR3 runs 19 residues. J lost 1 base, V lost 4 bases, and 19 bases had no gene match. CDR3 in amino acids: CASSSGWRVEGARSYEQYF. CDR3 nucleotides: TGTGCCAGCAGCTCCGGGTGGCGAGTTGAGGGGGCGCGTTCCTACGAGCAGTACTTC.